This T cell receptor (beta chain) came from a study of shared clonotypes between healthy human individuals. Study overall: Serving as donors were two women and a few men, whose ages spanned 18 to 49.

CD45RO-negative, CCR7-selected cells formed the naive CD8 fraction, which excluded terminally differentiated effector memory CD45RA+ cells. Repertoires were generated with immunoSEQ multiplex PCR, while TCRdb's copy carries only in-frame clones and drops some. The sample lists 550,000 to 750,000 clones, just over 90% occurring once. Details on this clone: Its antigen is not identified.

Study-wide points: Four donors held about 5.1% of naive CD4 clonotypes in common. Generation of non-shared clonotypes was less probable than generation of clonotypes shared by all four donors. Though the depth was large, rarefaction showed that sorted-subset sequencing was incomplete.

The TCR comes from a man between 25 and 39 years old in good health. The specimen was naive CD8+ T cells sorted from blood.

The CDR3 loop is CASSFDRGYTGELFF. The CDR3, as DNA: TGTGCCAGCAGTTTCGACAGAGGGTACACCGGGGAGCTGTTTTTT. The chain links TRBV27 to TRBJ2-2; D is tentatively TRBD1 or TRBD2 (5 bases each). Trimming left V 3 bases short and J 3 bases short, with 11 bases between. Germline CDR1 and CDR2: MNHEY and SMNVEV (reference sequence). The CDR3 runs to 15 residues.